The 30 T cell receptor beta chains given below trace back to one sample, sequenced in a study of T-cell reconstitution after alpha-beta-depleted transplantation in children. Construction of the TCRbeta library involved unique molecular identifiers. Using its own MiXCR run on the PCR reads, TCRdb lists one record per CDR3 protein. Among about 980,000 distinct CDR3 sequences listed, around 30% were seen once. Sequenced here: PBMCs, mostly from graft donor cells, sampled 360 days after TCRalphabeta/CD19-depleted stem cell transplant. These TCRs come from a boy younger than two who had a stem cell transplant for SCID, so the T cells may come from the graft donor.

This sequence joins TRBV19 and TRBJ1-2; D might be TRBD1 (6 bases). Germline loops: CDR1 LNHDA, CDR2 SQIVND (reference sequence). CDR3 length: 14 amino acids. V lost 6 bases to trimming and J lost 4 bases, with 15 bases between them. Here the CDR3 reads CASSINRVGYGYTF. CDR3 in DNA: TGTGCCAGTAGCATCAACAGGGTTGGCTATGGCTACACCTTC.

The V and J genes are TRBV2 and TRBJ2-2; D gene unclear. Trimming took off 6 bases at V and 6 bases at J, with 8 bases between the two ends. The CDR3 totals 12 residues. CDR1 SNHLY and CDR2 FYNNEI come from the germline V gene. CDR3 DNA: TGTGCCAGCAGGATTAGGGCCGGGGAGCTGTTTTTT. This encodes CASRIRAGELFF.

This clonotype was seen only a few times. Here the CDR3 reads CASSRQISGNTIYF. Here the CDR3 DNA reads TGTGCCAGCAGCCGACAGATTTCTGGAAACACCATATATTTT. The chain carries TRBV12-3 or TRBV12-4 and TRBJ1-3; possible D gene TRBD1, 5 bases. The CDR3 length is 14 residues. The ends were cut back, 6 bases at V and 1 base at J, with 10 bases in the middle.

This clonotype was seen a handful of times. The V gene is TRBV19, the J gene TRBJ1-4, with D perhaps matching TRBD1 (5 bases). Trimming removed 7 bases from V and 6 bases from J, with 12 bases in between. CDR1 LNHDA and CDR2 SQIVND come from the germline V gene (reference sequence). The CDR3 sequence is 13 residues long. The DNA of the CDR3 is TGTGCCAGTATCCGGGACGGCGATGAAAAACTGTTTTTT. Protein product: CASIRDGDEKLFF. The full variable domain, with the rest looked up from reference TRBV19 and TRBJ1-4, is DGGITQSPKYLFRKEGQNVTLSCEQNLNHDAMYWYRQDPGQGLRLIYYSQIVNDFQKGDIAEGYSVSREKKESFPLTVTSAQKNPTAFYLCASIRDGDEKLFFGSGTQLSVL.

This clonotype has more than one count but fewer than ten. V gene TRBV12-3 or TRBV12-4 combines with J gene TRBJ2-1; TRBD2 is a possible D gene (5 bases). The CDR3 spans 15 residues. V was trimmed by 5 bases and J by 2 bases, leaving 13 bases between them. The CDR3 spells CASSPRLLAYNEQFF. The CDR3 bases are TGTGCCAGCAGTCCGCGACTACTCGCCTACAATGAGCAGTTCTTC.

This clonotype has more than one count but fewer than ten. The V call is TRBV20-1, the J call TRBJ2-1; either TRBD1 or TRBD2 may supply D (6 bases each). The CDR3 runs to 16 residues. Trimming pared 0 bases from V and 5 bases from J, leaving 17 bases between. Germline lookup yields CDR1 DFQATT and CDR2 SNEGSKA (reference sequence). The CDR3 nucleotides are TGCAGTGCTAGAGATTGGGGGGCGGGGATTCACAATGAGCAGTTCTTC. It specifies CSARDWGAGIHNEQFF.

The rearrangement uses TRBV2 and TRBJ2-3, with 8 nucleotides matching TRBD2. The CDR3 is made up of 15 amino acids. J gave up 6 bases and V 8 bases, and 13 bases lay outside the gene matches. Germline lookup yields CDR1 SNHLY and CDR2 FYNNEI. Here the CDR3 DNA reads TGTGCCAGCCGGCAGAGGGCGGGACTAGTGGATACGCAGTATTTT. This codes for CASRQRAGLVDTQYF. Supplemented by reference TRBV2 and TRBJ2-3, the full variable domain reads EPEVTQTPSHQVTQMGQEVILRCVPISNHLYFYWYRQILGQKVEFLVSFYNNEISEKSEIFDDQFSVERPDGSNFTLKIRSTKLEDSAMYFCASRQRAGLVDTQYFGPGTRLTVL.

Only a few counts were recorded for this clonotype. The J gene is TRBJ2-1, the V gene TRBV7-8; D call uncertain. This CDR3 region has 13 residues. Trimming left V 5 bases short and J 4 bases short, with 9 bases between. In germline, CDR1 is SGHVS, CDR2 FQNEAQ. Here the CDR3 reads CASSMERYNEQFF. CDR3 sequence (DNA): TGTGCCAGCAGCATGGAAAGGTACAATGAGCAGTTCTTC.

This clonotype has more than one count but fewer than ten. The chain joins TRBV7-2 to TRBJ2-7; D possibly corresponds to TRBD2 (5 bases). The germline V gene encodes CDR1 SGHTA and CDR2 FQGNSA. The CDR3 is 13 amino acids. The V end lost 1 base, the J end lost 6 bases, and 10 bases lay between the germline ends. As DNA, the CDR3 is TGTGCCAGCAGCTTAGGAGAACTAGGCGAGCAGTACTTC. Its translation is CASSLGELGEQYF. The variable domain in full, with the rest retrieved from reference TRBV7-2 and TRBJ2-7, is GAGVSQSPSNKVTEKGKDVELRCDPISGHTALYWYRQSLGQGLEFLIYFQGNSAPDKSGLPSDRFSAERTGGSVSTLTIQRTQQEDSAVYLCASSLGELGEQYFGPGTRLTVT.

The chain carries TRBV29-1 and TRBJ2-3, with a possible D match to TRBD2 (6 bases). Trimming stripped 5 bases from V and 2 bases from J, with 17 bases between. CDR3 length: 15 amino acids. Germline CDR1 SQVTM, CDR2 ANQGSEA. The DNA of the CDR3 is TGCAGCGTTCCGGAGTTTGGAGGGAACACAGATACGCAGTATTTT. Translating it yields CSVPEFGGNTDTQYF.

The genes are TRBV4-2 and TRBJ2-5; the D gene is possibly TRBD2 (7 bases). V was clipped by 4 bases and J by 2 bases, with 17 bases between them. Germline CDR1 reads LGHNA; CDR2 reads YNFKEQ. This CDR3 has 16 amino acids. The CDR3 region has the DNA TGTGCCAGCAGCCGTAAAAGGGGGGGTTTACAAGAGACCCAGTACTTC. Its protein product is CASSRKRGGLQETQYF.

The genes are TRBV7-2 and TRBJ2-3; 8 bases align to TRBD2. V lost 2 bases and J lost 2; bases outside the gene matches: 6. The CDR3 sequence is 16 residues long. CDR1 and CDR2 from the germline V gene are SGHTA and FQGNSA. The DNA of the CDR3 is TGTGCCAGCAGCTTACAGCCCGGGGGGGCCACAGATACGCAGTATTTT. It yields the protein CASSLQPGGATDTQYF. Variable domain in full (rest from reference TRBV7-2 and TRBJ2-3): GAGVSQSPSNKVTEKGKDVELRCDPISGHTALYWYRQSLGQGLEFLIYFQGNSAPDKSGLPSDRFSAERTGGSVSTLTIQRTQQEDSAVYLCASSLQPGGATDTQYFGPGTRLTVL.

This clonotype occurred a few times. The chain recombines TRBV3-1 with TRBJ2-1; perhaps TRBD1 as D (7 bases). The CDR3 consists of 14 residues. V dropped 2 bases and J dropped 7 bases, with 12 bases sitting between them. Germline values: CDR1 LGHDT, CDR2 YNNKEL (reference sequence). CDR3 coding DNA: TGTGCCAGCAGCCAAAGGGCAGGGGGGAATGAGCAGTTCTTC. Protein: CASSQRAGGNEQFF.

The J gene is TRBJ1-6, the V gene TRBV2; D gene uncertain. The CDR3 has 14 amino acids. V lost 4 bases to trimming and J lost 7 bases, with 11 bases between them. Germline V CDR1 and CDR2: SNHLY, FYNNEI. The CDR3 DNA sequence: TGTGCCAGCAGTGTGGGGAACCCAAATTCACCCCTCCACTTT. This sequence encodes CASSVGNPNSPLHF.

CDR3 amino acids: CASSKGGQGRTGELFF. In nucleotides, the CDR3 is TGTGCCAGCAGCAAAGGAGGACAGGGAAGGACCGGGGAGCTGTTTTTT. The chain joins TRBV7-2 to TRBJ2-2; TRBD1 agrees at 8 bases. The CDR3 extends over 16 amino acids. Germline CDR1 and CDR2: SGHTA and FQGNSA. V trimming: 5 bases; J trimming: 5 bases; junction bases outside the gene matches: 10.

Here the CDR3 reads CASSLSQRIYSNQPQHF. The CDR3 bases are TGTGCCAGCAGCCTGTCGCAGAGGATCTATAGCAATCAGCCCCAGCATTTT. The chain carries TRBV7-8 and TRBJ1-5, with D unclear. Germline V gene lookup returns CDR1 SGHVS and CDR2 FQNEAQ. V was shortened by 5 bases and J by 0 bases, with 17 bases between the two germline ends. The CDR3 runs to 17 residues.

The chain combines TRBV12-3 or TRBV12-4 with TRBJ2-2; 7 bases are a match to TRBD1. This CDR3 comprises 15 residues. J was trimmed by 6 bases and V by 5 bases; bases with no gene match: 9. In nucleotides, the CDR3 is TGTGCCAGCAGTCAATTCACAGGGGATGCCGGGGAGCTGTTTTTT. Protein product: CASSQFTGDAGELFF.

The gene calls are TRBV11-1 and TRBJ2-1; 8 bases agree with TRBD1. From germline, CDR1 is SGHAT and CDR2 FQDESV (reference sequence). CDR3 length equals 15 residues. V was clipped by 5 bases and J by 3 bases; unmatched bases: 6. For the CDR3, the DNA is TGTGCCAGCAGCAAATGGACAGGGAACTACAATGAGCAGTTCTTC. Its translation is CASSKWTGNYNEQFF. Full variable domain (rest looked up from reference TRBV11-1 and TRBJ2-1): EAEVAQSPRYKITEKSQAVAFWCDPISGHATLYWYRQILGQGPELLVQFQDESVVDDSQLPKDRFSAERLKGVDSTLKIQPAELGDSAMYLCASSKWTGNYNEQFFGPGTRLTVL.

There are a few counts of this clonotype. The rearrangement joins TRBV25-1 to TRBJ2-5, with D unresolved. Germline CDR1 is MGHDK and CDR2 is SYGVNS. With 3 bases removed from V and 2 bases from J, the gap between germline ends came to 10 bases. The length of the CDR3 is 14 residues. DNA of the CDR3: TGTGCCAGCAGTGACAACTACCCTCAAGAGACCCAGTACTTC. It yields the protein CASSDNYPQETQYF.

This clonotype was detected only a few times. The rearrangement joins TRBV5-1 to TRBJ2-6, with D unclear. The V end lost 0 bases, the J end lost 1 base, and 14 bases lay between the germline ends. The CDR3 consists of 18 residues. CDR1 is SGHRS and CDR2 is YFSETQ in the germline V gene. The CDR3 bases are TGCGCCAGCAGCTTGGATGGGATGCGGTCTTCTGGGGCCAACGTCCTGACTTTC. Translation gives CASSLDGMRSSGANVLTF.

This clonotype showed up just a few times. CDR3 sequence (DNA): TGTGCCAGCAGTTTAGCGCCCCTAGCAGGGGGGGTCGGGGAGCTGTTTTTT. The encoded protein is CASSLAPLAGGVGELFF. V usage is TRBV12-3 or TRBV12-4 and J usage is TRBJ2-2; D might be TRBD1 or TRBD2, each matching 7 bases. The germline V and J ends were trimmed by 0 bases and 7 bases, with 18 bases remaining between them. The CDR3 loop spans 17 amino acids.

V is TRBV29-1 and J is TRBJ1-6; D is perhaps TRBD1 (5 bases). The ends were cut back, 6 bases at V and 5 bases at J, with 11 bases in the middle. Germline V gives CDR1 SQVTM, CDR2 ANQGSEA. The CDR3 has 13 amino acids. CDR3 sequence: CSVGTADNSPLHF. For the CDR3, the DNA is TGCAGCGTAGGGACGGCAGATAATTCACCCCTCCACTTT.

A few counts support this clonotype. This chain connects TRBV4-3 to TRBJ2-2; no definite D call. This CDR3 comprises 16 residues. Germline lookup yields CDR1 LGHNA and CDR2 YSLEER. Trimming took off 3 bases at V and 6 bases at J, with 17 bases between the two ends. CDR3 protein: CASSQTGPVKSGELFF. CDR3 in DNA: TGCGCCAGCAGCCAGACTGGACCTGTGAAATCCGGGGAGCTGTTTTTT.

This clonotype has only a few counts. Here the CDR3 reads CASSFPRPPLDTEAFF. Here the CDR3 DNA reads TGTGCCAGCAGCTTTCCCAGGCCTCCCTTGGACACTGAAGCTTTCTTT. This chain joins TRBV5-6 and TRBJ1-1; D gene uncertain. Germline lookup yields CDR1 SGHDT and CDR2 YYEEEE. V lost 2 bases and J 3 bases, leaving 17 bases between the germline ends. The CDR3 has 16 residues.

This clonotype was observed a handful of times. The rearrangement uses TRBV20-1 and TRBJ2-1; 8 positions agree with TRBD2. Trimming took 1 base from V and 4 from J; bases not matched to a gene: 3. Germline CDR1 is DFQATT and CDR2 is SNEGSKA (reference sequence). The CDR3 runs 14 residues. As DNA, the CDR3 is TGCAGTGCTAGAGTACTAGCGGTATACAATGAGCAGTTCTTC. Encoded protein: CSARVLAVYNEQFF.

The CDR3: CASSSSPRGSYGYTF. The CDR3 DNA reads as TGTGCCAGCAGTTCATCTCCTAGGGGGTCCTATGGCTACACCTTC. The chain joins TRBV28 to TRBJ1-2; D might be TRBD1 (6 bases). V lost 4 bases and J lost 4, with 16 bases in between. CDR3 length equals 15 residues. Looked up from germline, CDR1 is MDHEN and CDR2 is SYDVKM.

The chain links TRBV19 to TRBJ2-1, with 12 bases matching TRBD2. There are 15 residues in the CDR3. CDR1 is LNHDA and CDR2 is SQIVND in the germline V gene (reference sequence). After removal of 7 bases from V and 4 bases from J, the junction contained 5 bases not matched to a gene. The CDR3 is CASTPGTSGYNEQFF. In DNA, the CDR3 is TGTGCCAGTACCCCCGGGACTAGCGGGTACAATGAGCAGTTCTTC.

J is TRBJ2-1 and V is TRBV7-3; 10 bases fit TRBD2. After removal of 2 bases from V and 5 bases from J, the junction contained 3 bases not matched to a gene. The CDR3 runs 15 residues. Germline V lookup: CDR1 SGHTA, CDR2 FQGTGA. The CDR3 DNA reads as TGTGCCAGCAGCTTACGAGCGGGGGGGGACAATGAGCAGTTCTTC. Translating it yields CASSLRAGGDNEQFF.

This clonotype was detected only a few times. The rearrangement uses TRBV27 and TRBJ2-3; 11 positions agree with TRBD2. Germline trimming cut 2 bases from V and 6 bases from J; bases unmatched to any gene: 4. The V gene's germline CDR1 is MNHEY and CDR2 SMNVEV (reference sequence). The CDR3 length is 15 residues. The CDR3 reads CASSLGSGGADTQYF. DNA of the CDR3: TGTGCCAGCAGTTTAGGTAGCGGGGGGGCGGATACGCAGTATTTT.

This chain links TRBV4-1 with TRBJ2-3, with D perhaps assigned TRBD1 or TRBD2 (6 bases each). The CDR3 sequence is 15 residues long. V lost 1 base and J lost 2, with 10 bases in between. From germline, CDR1 is MGHRA and CDR2 YSYEKL. CDR3 sequence: CASSQAGALTDTQYF. The DNA of the CDR3 is TGCGCCAGCAGCCAAGCGGGGGCGCTCACAGATACGCAGTATTTT.